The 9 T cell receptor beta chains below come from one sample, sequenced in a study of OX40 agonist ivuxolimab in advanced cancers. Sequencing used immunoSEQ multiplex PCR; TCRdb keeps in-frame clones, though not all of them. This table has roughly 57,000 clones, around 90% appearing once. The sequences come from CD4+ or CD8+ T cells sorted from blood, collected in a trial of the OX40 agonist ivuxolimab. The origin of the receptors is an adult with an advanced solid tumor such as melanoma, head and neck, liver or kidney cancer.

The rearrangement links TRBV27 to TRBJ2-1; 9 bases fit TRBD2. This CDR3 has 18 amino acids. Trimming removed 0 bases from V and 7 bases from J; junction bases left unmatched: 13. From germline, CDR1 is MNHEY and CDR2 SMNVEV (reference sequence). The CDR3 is CASSLSSGSPSPLNEQFF. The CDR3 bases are TGTGCCAGCAGTTTATCTAGCGGGAGCCCCTCTCCGCTTAATGAGCAGTTCTTC.

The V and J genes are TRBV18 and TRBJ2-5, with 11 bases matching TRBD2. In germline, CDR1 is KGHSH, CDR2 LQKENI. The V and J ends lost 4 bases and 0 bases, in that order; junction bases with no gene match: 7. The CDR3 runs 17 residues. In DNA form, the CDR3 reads TGTGCCAGCTCACTGGGACTAGCGGCAAGGTACCAAGAGACCCAGTACTTC. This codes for CASSLGLAARYQETQYF.

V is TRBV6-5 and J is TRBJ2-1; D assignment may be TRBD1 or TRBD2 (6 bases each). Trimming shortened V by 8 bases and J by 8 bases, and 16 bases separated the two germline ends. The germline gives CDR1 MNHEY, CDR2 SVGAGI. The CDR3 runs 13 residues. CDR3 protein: CASSRLGGDEQFF. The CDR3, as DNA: TGTGCCAGCTCGAGGCTGGGGGGCGATGAGCAGTTCTTC.

CDR3 nucleotide sequence: TGTGCCAGCAACCCCAGGAGCTCCTACGAGCAGTACTTC. Translation gives CASNPRSSYEQYF. The J gene is TRBJ2-7, the V gene TRBV6-5; no firm D call. Trimming removed 7 bases from V and 0 bases from J, with 10 bases in between. This CDR3 has 13 residues. In germline, CDR1 is MNHEY, CDR2 SVGAGI.

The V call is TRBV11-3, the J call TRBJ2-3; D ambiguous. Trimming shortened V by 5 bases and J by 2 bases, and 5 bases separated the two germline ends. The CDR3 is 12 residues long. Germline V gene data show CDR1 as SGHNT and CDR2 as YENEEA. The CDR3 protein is CASSGVTDTQYF. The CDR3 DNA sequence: TGTGCCAGCAGCGGGGTCACAGATACGCAGTATTTT. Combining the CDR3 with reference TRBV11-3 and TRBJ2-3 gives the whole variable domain EAGVVQSPRYKIIEKKQPVAFWCNPISGHNTLYWYLQNLGQGPELLIRYENEEAVDDSQLPKDRFSAERLKGVDSTLKIQPAELGDSAVYLCASSGVTDTQYFGPGTRLTVL.

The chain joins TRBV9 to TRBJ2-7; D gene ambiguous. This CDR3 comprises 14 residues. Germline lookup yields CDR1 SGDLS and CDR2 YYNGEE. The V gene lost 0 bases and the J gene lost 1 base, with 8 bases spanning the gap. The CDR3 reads CASSVAGTSYEQYF. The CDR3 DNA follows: TGTGCCAGCAGCGTAGCTGGCACGTCCTACGAGCAGTACTTC. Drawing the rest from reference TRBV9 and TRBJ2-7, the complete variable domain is DSGVTQTPKHLITATGQRVTLRCSPRSGDLSVYWYQQSLDQGLQFLIQYYNGEERAKGNILERFSAQQFPDLHSELNLSSLELGDSALYFCASSVAGTSYEQYFGPGTRLTVT.

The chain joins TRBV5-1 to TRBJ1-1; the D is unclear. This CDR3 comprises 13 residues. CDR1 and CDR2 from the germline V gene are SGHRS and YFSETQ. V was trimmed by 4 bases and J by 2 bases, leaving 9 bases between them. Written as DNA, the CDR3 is TGCGCCAGCAGCCGCCGGGAAAACACTGAAGCTTTCTTT. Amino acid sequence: CASSRRENTEAFF. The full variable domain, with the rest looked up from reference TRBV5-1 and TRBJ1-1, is KAGVTQTPRYLIKTRGQQVTLSCSPISGHRSVSWYQQTPGQGLQFLFEYFSETQRNKGNFPGRFSGRQFSNSRSEMNVSTLELGDSALYLCASSRRENTEAFFGQGTRLTVV.

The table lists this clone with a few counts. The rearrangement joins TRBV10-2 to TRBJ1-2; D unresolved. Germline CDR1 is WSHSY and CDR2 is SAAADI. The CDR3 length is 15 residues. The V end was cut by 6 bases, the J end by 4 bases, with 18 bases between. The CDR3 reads CASRMSANRGYGYTF. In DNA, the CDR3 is TGCGCCAGCAGGATGTCAGCCAATCGGGGCTATGGCTACACCTTC.

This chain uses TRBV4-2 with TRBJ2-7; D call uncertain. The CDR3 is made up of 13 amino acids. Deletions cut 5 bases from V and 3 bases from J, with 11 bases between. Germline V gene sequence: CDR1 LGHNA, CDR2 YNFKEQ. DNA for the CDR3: TGTGCCAGCAGCAGTGACGGCATCTACGAGCAGTACTTC. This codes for CASSSDGIYEQYF.